Listed here are 5 T cell receptor beta chains from one sample, sequenced in a study of cytomegalovirus exposure and HLA in healthy donors. The PCR had 60 Vbeta and 13 Jbeta primers. Sequencing was performed with immunoSEQ multiplex PCR; in TCRdb, only in-frame clones are kept and a portion is missing. The table records a few hundred thousand clones, approximately 90% of them present only once. Sequenced material: PBMCs. The receptor set was obtained from a woman aged 18-30 years in good health and CMV-seronegative.

This clone was counted once. CDR3 bases: TGTGCCATCAGTGAGTCGGGAGAAAGGGAGCAGTACTTC. Translating gives CAISESGEREQYF. The rearrangement links TRBV10-3 to TRBJ2-7, with TRBD2 as a possible D gene (5 bases). Trimming left V 0 bases short and J 7 bases short, with 10 bases between. The CDR3 is 13 residues long. CDR1 and CDR2 (germline): ENHRY, SYGVKD.

V usage is TRBV19 and J usage is TRBJ1-1, with D possibly TRBD1 on 6 matching bases. The CDR3 loop spans 14 amino acids. Trimming left V 5 bases short and J 5 bases short, with 15 bases between. Germline V gives CDR1 LNHDA, CDR2 SQIVND (reference sequence). CDR3 amino acids: CASSVQGGGTEAFF. The CDR3 region has the DNA TGTGCCAGTAGTGTCCAGGGAGGGGGGACTGAAGCTTTCTTT.

This chain connects TRBV19 to TRBJ2-7, with TRBD1 identical over 7 bases. The germline V gene encodes CDR1 LNHDA and CDR2 SQIVND (reference sequence). The CDR3 spans 15 residues. The V gene end was trimmed by 9 bases and the J gene end by 0 bases; junction bases not matched to a gene: 11. The CDR3 DNA reads as TGTGCCAGCAATCAGGGACAGCCCAGCTCCTACGAGCAGTACTTC. It encodes CASNQGQPSSYEQYF.

The chain couples TRBV10-3 to TRBJ2-5; the D is unclear. The V gene's germline CDR1 is ENHRY and CDR2 SYGVKD. The V gene lost 9 bases and the J gene lost 1 base, with 9 bases spanning the gap. The CDR3 loop spans 12 amino acids. This CDR3 is CAIARGQETQYF. The DNA for the CDR3 is TGTGCCATAGCCCGAGGCCAAGAGACCCAGTACTTC.

The V and J genes are TRBV18 and TRBJ1-2, with D possibly being TRBD1 (5 bases). The CDR3 loop spans 11 amino acids. The germline CDR1 and CDR2 sequences are KGHSH and LQKENI. V lost 6 bases and J 5 bases, leaving 7 bases between the germline ends. CDR3 nucleotides: TGTGCCAGCTCGGAGGGGTATGGCTACACCTTC. Translating gives CASSEGYGYTF. The variable domain in full, completed from reference TRBV18 and TRBJ1-2, reads NAGVMQNPRHLVRRRGQEARLRCSPMKGHSHVYWYRQLPEEGLKFMVYLQKENIIDESGMPKERFSAEFPKEGPSILRIQQVVRGDSAAYFCASSEGYGYTFGSGTRLTVV.